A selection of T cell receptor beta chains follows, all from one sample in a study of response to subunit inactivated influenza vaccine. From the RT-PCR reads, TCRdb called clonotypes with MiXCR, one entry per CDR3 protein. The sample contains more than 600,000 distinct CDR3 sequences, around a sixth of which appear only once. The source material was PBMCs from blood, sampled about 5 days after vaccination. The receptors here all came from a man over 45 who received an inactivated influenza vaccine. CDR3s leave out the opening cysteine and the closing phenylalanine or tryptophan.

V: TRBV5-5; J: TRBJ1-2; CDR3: ASSPVGRTYGYT
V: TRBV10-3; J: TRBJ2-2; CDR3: AIRPRAANTGELF
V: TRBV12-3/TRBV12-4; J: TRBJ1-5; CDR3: ASSLGQGKYQPQH
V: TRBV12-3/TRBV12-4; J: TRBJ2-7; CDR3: ASSPTRDRGRSEQY
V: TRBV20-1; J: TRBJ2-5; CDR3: SANRAGGPETQY
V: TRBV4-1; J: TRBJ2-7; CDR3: ASSQLTLAGGPDEQY
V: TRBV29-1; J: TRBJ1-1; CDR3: SVDTEETEAF
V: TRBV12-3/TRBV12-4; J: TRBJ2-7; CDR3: ASSPQVGEQY
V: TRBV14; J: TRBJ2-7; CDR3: ASSQPGTGTYEQY
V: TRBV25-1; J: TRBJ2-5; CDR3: ASSEYQGGQETQY
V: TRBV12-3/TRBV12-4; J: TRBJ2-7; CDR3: ASSFRGTPYEQY
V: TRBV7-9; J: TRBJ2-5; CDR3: ASSLAGGPWETQY
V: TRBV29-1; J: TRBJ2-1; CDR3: SVGAGLSSYNEQF
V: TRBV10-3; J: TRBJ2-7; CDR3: AMTQDRDGEQY
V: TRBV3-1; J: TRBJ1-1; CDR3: ASSQAGGTEAF
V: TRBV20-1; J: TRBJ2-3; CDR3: SASGAGRYNTQY
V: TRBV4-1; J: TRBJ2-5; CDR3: ASSQLALAGGYQETQY
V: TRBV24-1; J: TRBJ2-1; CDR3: ATSAPSGTGRPTEQF
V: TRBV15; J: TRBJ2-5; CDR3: ATSRGSGRLEETQY
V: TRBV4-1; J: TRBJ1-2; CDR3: ASSQISDYGYT
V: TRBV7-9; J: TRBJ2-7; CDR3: ASSFSFGGRDYEQY
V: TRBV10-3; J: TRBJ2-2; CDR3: AVRPGQGATGELF
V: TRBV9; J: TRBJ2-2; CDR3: ASSVDVGDSTGELF
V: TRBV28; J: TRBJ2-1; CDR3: ASRGLAEEQF
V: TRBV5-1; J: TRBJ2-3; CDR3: ASSLRQNTDTQY
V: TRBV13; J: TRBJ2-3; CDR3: ASSFRARDTQY
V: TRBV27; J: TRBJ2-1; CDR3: ASRSDYNEQF
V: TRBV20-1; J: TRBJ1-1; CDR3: SARTDYTEAF
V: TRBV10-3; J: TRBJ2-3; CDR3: AISDPRLRRGSTDTQY
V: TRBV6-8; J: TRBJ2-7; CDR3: ASSSLFETGGEQY
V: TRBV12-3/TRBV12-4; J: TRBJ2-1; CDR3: ASSFRGGTRGEQF
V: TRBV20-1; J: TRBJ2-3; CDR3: SATRGGSTDTQY
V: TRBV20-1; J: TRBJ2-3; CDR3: SARDLLAGGPITDTQY
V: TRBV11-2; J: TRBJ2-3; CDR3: ASSLRGNRLASSTDTQY
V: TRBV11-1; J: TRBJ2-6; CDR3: ASIRATGASFSGANVLT
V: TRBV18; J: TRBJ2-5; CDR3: ASSRTVLETQY
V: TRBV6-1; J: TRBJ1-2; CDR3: ASSEARQGLYYGYT
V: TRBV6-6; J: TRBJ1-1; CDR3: ASSYSGDGAF
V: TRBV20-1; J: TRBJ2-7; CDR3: SARGAGSYEQY
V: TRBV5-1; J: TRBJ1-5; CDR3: ASSEFGQRNQPQH
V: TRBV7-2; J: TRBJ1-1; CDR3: ASSLTLRGQGTEAF
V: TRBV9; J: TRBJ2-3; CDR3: ASSPRFGTGVPDTQY
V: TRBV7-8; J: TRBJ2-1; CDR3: ASSFATSLTTNNEQF